The sequence of this T cell receptor (beta chain) was determined in a study of T cell responses to AZD1222 COVID-19 vaccine. Study-level findings and limits: Every sample of the repertoires postdated the peak T cell response. Donor demographics were predominantly white British with a female majority; clonal diversity may be underestimated.

The V gene lost 2 bases and the J gene lost 4 bases, with 11 bases spanning the gap. The CDR3 spans 14 residues. The germline V gene has CDR1 MNHEY and CDR2 SVGAGI. This clone was detected a few times. Its specificity is not known. Assay: immunoSEQ multiplex PCR; the TCRdb copy retains only in-frame clones and omits some. The sample contains some 150,000 clones, 65% to 90% of which appear only once. V and J are TRBV6-5 and TRBJ1-1; D may be TRBD1 (5 bases). Sequences were derived from peripheral blood, sampled 28 days after the second dose of the MenACWY control vaccine. The receptor was isolated from an adult who received the MenACWY meningococcal vaccine as a control. The CDR3 DNA reads TGTGCCAGCAGTTACGGGACGCGGGGCACTGAAGCTTTCTTT. Translated, it gives CASSYGTRGTEAFF.